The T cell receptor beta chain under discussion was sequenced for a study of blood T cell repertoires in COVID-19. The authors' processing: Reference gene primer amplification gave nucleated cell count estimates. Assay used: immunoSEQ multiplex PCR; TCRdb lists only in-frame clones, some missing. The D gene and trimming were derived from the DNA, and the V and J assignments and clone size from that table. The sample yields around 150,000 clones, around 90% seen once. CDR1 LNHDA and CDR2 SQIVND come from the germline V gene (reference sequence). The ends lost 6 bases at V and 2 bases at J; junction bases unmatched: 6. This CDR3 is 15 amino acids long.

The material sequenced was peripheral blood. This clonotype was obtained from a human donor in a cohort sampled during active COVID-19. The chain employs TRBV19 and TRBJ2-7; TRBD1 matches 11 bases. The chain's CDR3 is CASSTQGQGAYEQYF. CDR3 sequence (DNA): TGTGCCAGTAGCACCCAGGGACAGGGGGCCTACGAGCAGTACTTC.